These 4 T cell receptor beta chains were all obtained from the same sample, sequenced in a study of T cells in Graves' hyperthyroidism and ophthalmopathy. RNA transcripts gave rise to amplified TCR beta CDR3 regions. HTBI primers drove first-round RT-PCR of the TCR CDR3. TCRdb itself ran the multiplex PCR reads through MiXCR, one entry per CDR3 protein. The table lists fewer than 300,000 distinct CDR3 sequences, over 12% of them singletons. What was sequenced was blood. The receptors originated from a woman aged 45-60 years with Graves' hyperthyroidism that later progressed to Graves' ophthalmopathy.

The gene calls are TRBV24-1 and TRBJ1-2, with 11 bases identical to TRBD1. This CDR3 is 15 amino acids long. V shed 3 bases, J shed 8 bases, and the junction held 7 bases outside the gene matches. CDR1 is KGHDR, CDR2 SFDVKD, per germline. Here the CDR3 reads CATSDRTGGGSGYTF. Here the CDR3 DNA reads TGTGCCACCAGTGATCGGACAGGGGGCGGGAGCGGCTACACCTTC.

This clonotype was detected many times. The CDR3 protein is CASKGDTQYF. CDR3 bases: TGTGCCAGCAAAGGAGATACGCAGTATTTT. The rearrangement joins TRBV2 to TRBJ2-3; D is unresolved. Germline loops: CDR1 SNHLY, CDR2 FYNNEI. The germline V and J ends were trimmed by 7 bases and 5 bases, with 4 bases remaining between them. The CDR3 contains 10 residues.

This clonotype appeared many times. The junction departs from the called germline gene at one end, perhaps through a read error. This chain connects TRBV7-7 to TRBJ2-2; a weak D match, TRBD2 (6 bases). CDR1 and CDR2 (germline): SSHAT, FNYEAQ (reference sequence). The CDR3 runs to 15 residues. The CDR3 DNA sequence: TGTGCTAGCAGCCCCCTCGGGGGAGGCACCGGGGAGCTGTTTTTT. Its translation: CASSPLGGGTGELFF.

The CDR3: CASSLRTGNNSPLHF. The DNA of the CDR3 is TGCGCCAGCAGCTTACGGACAGGCAATAATTCACCCCTCCACTTT. The gene calls are TRBV5-1 and TRBJ1-6, with 7 bases aligning to TRBD1. Germline loops: CDR1 SGHRS, CDR2 YFSETQ. J lost 5 bases, V lost 2 bases, and 4 bases had no gene match. This CDR3 comprises 15 residues. The full variable domain, with the rest looked up from reference TRBV5-1 and TRBJ1-6, is KAGVTQTPRYLIKTRGQQVTLSCSPISGHRSVSWYQQTPGQGLQFLFEYFSETQRNKGNFPGRFSGRQFSNSRSEMNVSTLELGDSALYLCASSLRTGNNSPLHFGNGTRLTVT.